These 3 T cell receptor beta chains were sequenced from one sample in a study of blood T cell repertoires in COVID-19. Clones were read by immunoSEQ multiplex PCR, and TCRdb kept only the in-frame ones, dropping some. The profile shows roughly 350,000 clones, 88% of them singletons. The sequencing sample was made of peripheral blood. These receptors were taken from a woman in her 70s with COVID-19, enrolled during active disease.

The rearrangement links TRBV21-1 to TRBJ1-6. TRBV21-1 corresponds to a pseudogene. The CDR3 consists of 17 residues. CDR3 sequence reads: CASSKAGRGVGNSPLHF. The CDR3 DNA follows: TGTGCCAGCAGCAAAGCGGGGAGGGGCGTTGGGAATTCACCCCTCCACTTT.

The CDR3, as DNA: TGTGCCAGCAGTTCCGGTACCTACAGGGTTGGATCCTATAATTCACCCCTCCACTTT. Translation gives CASSSGTYRVGSYNSPLHF. The chain combines TRBV27 with TRBJ1-6; tentative D call: TRBD1 (6 bases). V dropped 4 bases and J dropped 1 base, with 20 bases sitting between them. CDR1 and CDR2 (germline): MNHEY, SMNVEV (reference sequence). The CDR3 sequence is 19 residues long.

V and J are TRBV10-3 and TRBJ1-1; D is unclear. This CDR3 contains 14 residues. CDR1 and CDR2 (germline): ENHRY, SYGVKD. The ends were cut back, 3 bases at V and 4 bases at J, with 12 bases in the middle. Here the CDR3 DNA reads TGTGCCATCAGTGACGAGGGTTTAGGCACTGAAGCTTTCTTT. Translation: CAISDEGLGTEAFF.